This TCR beta chain emerged from a study of beta chain features in type 1 diabetes. V shed 2 bases and J 6 bases; nucleotides not matched to a gene: 3. The germline CDR1 and CDR2 sequences are SGHVS and FNYEAQ. The CDR3 spans 14 residues. One heparinised blood draw, averaging about 116 mL, came from each donor. Notes on this clone: Its matching antigen is unknown.

Study findings and constraints: The study found fewer insertions and more deletions at VDJ junctions in type 1 diabetes patients.

The whole isolated RNA underwent reverse transcription, so sequencing captured expressed TCRB transcripts. The method was immunoSEQ multiplex PCR; TCRdb's version includes in-frame clones alone and lacks a portion of them. The profile shows about 340,000 clones, 7% to 9% of them singletons. Sequencing was performed on central memory CD4+ T cells from blood. This sequence was found in a woman younger than 30 in good health. This chain links TRBV7-6 with TRBJ2-2; 7 bases line up with TRBD1. CDR3 coding DNA: TGTGCCAGCAGCTTAAGGGGGCTGGCCGGGGAGCTGTTTTTT. It specifies CASSLRGLAGELFF.